Detailed here is one T cell receptor (beta chain). Sequence at one end of the junction differs from germline and may be a read error. The source of the blood RNA was unsorted whole blood, and germline DNA was extracted as well. Germline CDR1 reads SQVTM; CDR2 reads ANQGSEA. CDR3 length: 12 amino acids. These data come from a study of tumor-infiltrating lymphocytes in primary liver carcinoma. Constant-region priming of 500 ng total RNA yielded TCR beta cDNA. Amplification in three nested multiplex PCR rounds with slightly modified ARM-PCR gave rise to TCR beta libraries. A C-beta reverse primer and TRBV1-TRBV30 forward primers served in each of the first two PCR rounds, at 9 to 10 cycles apiece. TCRdb fed the multiplex PCR reads into MiXCR, producing one record per CDR3 protein. Of approximately 300,000 distinct CDR3 sequences detected, 65% appear once; the ten largest clones hold approximately 9%.

The V call is TRBV29-1, the J call TRBJ2-5; D call uncertain. The receptor comes from a man aged 40-49 years with primary liver carcinoma and hepatitis B virus infection. The material sequenced was peripheral blood. The CDR3 reads CSVCRYQETQCF. CDR3 sequence (DNA): TGCAGCGTTTGCCGGTACCAAGAGACCCAGTGCTTC.